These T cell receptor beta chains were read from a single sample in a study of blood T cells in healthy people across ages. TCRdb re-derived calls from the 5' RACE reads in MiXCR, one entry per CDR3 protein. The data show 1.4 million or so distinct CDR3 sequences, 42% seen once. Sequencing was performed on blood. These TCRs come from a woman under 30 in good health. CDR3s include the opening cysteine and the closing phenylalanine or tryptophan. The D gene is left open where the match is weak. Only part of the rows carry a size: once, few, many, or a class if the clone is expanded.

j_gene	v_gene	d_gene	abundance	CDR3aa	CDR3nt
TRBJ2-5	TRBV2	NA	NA	CASTRVAGQETQYF	TGTGCCAGCACCAGGGTAGCGGGACAGGAGACCCAGTACTTC
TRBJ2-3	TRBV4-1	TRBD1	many	CASSQNRGRTDTQYF	TGCGCCAGCAGCCAGAACAGGGGGCGCACAGATACGCAGTATTTT
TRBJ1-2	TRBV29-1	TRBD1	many	CSVVGGLDYGYTF	TGCAGCGTTGTAGGGGGCTTAGATTATGGCTACACCTTC
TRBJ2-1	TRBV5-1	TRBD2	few	CASSLTSGGAAQFF	TGCGCCAGCAGCTTGACTAGCGGGGGCGCCGCGCAGTTCTTC
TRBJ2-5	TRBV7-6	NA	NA	CASSLGIQALQQYF	TGTGCCAGCAGCTTAGGGATTCAGGCCCTCCAGCAGTACTTC
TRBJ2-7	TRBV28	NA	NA	CASTYLGTAEQYF	TGTGCCAGCACCTATTTAGGGACGGCTGAGCAGTACTTC
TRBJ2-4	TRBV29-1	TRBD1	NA	CSVEARQTGVAKNIQYF	TGCAGCGTTGAAGCCCGGCAGACAGGGGTGGCCAAAAACATTCAGTACTTC
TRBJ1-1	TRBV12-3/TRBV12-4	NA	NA	CASSSSGVWGLEAFF	TGTGCCAGCAGTTCCTCCGGGGTTTGGGGTCTAGAAGCTTTCTTT
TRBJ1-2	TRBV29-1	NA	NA	CSVGEQGNYGYTF	TGCAGCGTAGGAGAACAGGGAAACTATGGCTACACCTTC
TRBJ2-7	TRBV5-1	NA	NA	CASSTSPGLREQYF	TGCGCCAGTTCGACTTCGCCGGGCCTCCGCGAGCAGTACTTC
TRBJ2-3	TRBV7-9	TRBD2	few	CASSFQLAGGTDTQYF	TGTGCCAGCAGCTTTCAACTAGCGGGAGGCACAGATACGCAGTATTTT
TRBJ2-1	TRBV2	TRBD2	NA	CASSEAQRGEQFF	TGTGCCAGCAGTGAAGCGCAGCGGGGTGAGCAGTTCTTC
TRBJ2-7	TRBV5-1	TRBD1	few	CASSLWDRPSYEQYF	TGCGCCAGCAGCTTGTGGGACAGGCCCTCCTACGAGCAGTACTTC
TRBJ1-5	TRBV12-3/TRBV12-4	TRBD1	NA	CASSPRQGTKPQHF	TGTGCCAGCAGTCCACGACAGGGGACGAAGCCCCAGCATTTT
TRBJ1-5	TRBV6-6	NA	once	CAGTPKDYSNQPQHF	TGTGCCGGCACCCCAAAGGATTATAGCAATCAGCCCCAGCATTTT
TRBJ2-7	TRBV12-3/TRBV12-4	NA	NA	CASSLPLFYRYNEQYF	TGTGCCAGCAGCCTTCCCCTTTTTTACAGGTACAATGAGCAGTACTTC
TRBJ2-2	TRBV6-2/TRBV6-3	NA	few	CASTLGRDITAGELFF	TGTGCCAGCACCCTCGGTAGGGATATAACGGCCGGGGAGCTGTTTTTT
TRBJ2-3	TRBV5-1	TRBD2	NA	CASNRSGTSGGPEGFTDTQYF	TGCGCCAGCAACAGATCCGGGACTAGCGGGGGACCCGAGGGTTTTACAGATACGCAGTATTTT
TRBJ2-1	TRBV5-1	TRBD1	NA	CASSPGTGGLNEQFF	TGCGCCAGCAGTCCCGGGACAGGGGGCTTAAATGAGCAGTTCTTC
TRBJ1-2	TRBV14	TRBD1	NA	CASSRQGLSNYGYTF	TGTGCCAGCAGCCGACAGGGACTATCTAACTATGGCTACACCTTC
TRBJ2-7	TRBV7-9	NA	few	CASSRDQNAYEQYF	TGTGCCAGCAGCCGGGACCAGAATGCCTACGAGCAGTACTTC
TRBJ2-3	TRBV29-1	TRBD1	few	CSVEGQGAADTQYF	TGCAGCGTTGAAGGACAGGGGGCCGCAGATACGCAGTATTTT
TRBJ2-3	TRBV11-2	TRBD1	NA	CASSLGTGDTDTQYF	TGTGCCAGCAGTTTGGGGACAGGGGACACAGATACGCAGTATTTT
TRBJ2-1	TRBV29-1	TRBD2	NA	CSVAGPSGGYNEQFF	TGCAGCGTTGCAGGGCCTAGCGGGGGGTACAATGAGCAGTTCTTC
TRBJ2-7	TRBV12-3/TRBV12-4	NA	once	CASSLGGGRHEQYF	TGTGCCAGCAGTTTAGGGGGGGGCCGTCACGAGCAGTACTTC
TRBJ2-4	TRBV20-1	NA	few	CSATPVNENIQYF	TGCAGTGCTACCCCTGTGAACGAAAACATTCAGTACTTC
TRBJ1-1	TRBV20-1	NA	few	CSARRGNEEAFF	TGCAGTGCTAGGAGAGGGAATGAGGAAGCTTTCTTT
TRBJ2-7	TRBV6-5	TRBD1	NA	CASSYSLGGTGVTYEQYF	TGTGCCAGCAGTTACTCTCTGGGGGGGACAGGGGTTACCTACGAGCAGTACTTC
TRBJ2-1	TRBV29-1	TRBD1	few	CSVDRGNEQFF	TGCAGCGTTGACAGGGGGAATGAGCAGTTCTTC
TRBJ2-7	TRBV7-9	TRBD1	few	CASSSRGRGPYEQYF	TGTGCCAGCAGCTCCAGGGGGCGCGGCCCCTACGAGCAGTACTTC
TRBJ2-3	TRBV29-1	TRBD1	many	CSVEDSWDRGTDTQYF	TGCAGCGTTGAAGATTCATGGGACAGGGGGACAGATACGCAGTATTTT
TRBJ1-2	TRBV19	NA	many	CASSTKPDRNYGYTF	TGTGCCAGTAGTACCAAACCGGACAGAAACTATGGCTACACCTTC
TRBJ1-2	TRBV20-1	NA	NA	CSARPRMSYGYTF	TGCAGTGCTAGACCACGGATGTCCTATGGCTACACCTTC
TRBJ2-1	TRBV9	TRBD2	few	CASSPVGLAGTEQFF	TGTGCCAGCAGCCCTGTGGGACTAGCGGGAACTGAGCAGTTCTTC
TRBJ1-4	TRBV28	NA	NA	CASSLTRIHRKRENEKLFF	TGTGCCAGCAGTTTAACACGGATCCACCGTAAAAGAGAGAATGAAAAACTGTTTTTT
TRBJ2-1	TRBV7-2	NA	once	CARSLRGGDEQFF	TGTGCCCGCAGCTTGAGGGGTGGCGATGAGCAGTTCTTC
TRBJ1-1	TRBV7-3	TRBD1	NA	CASSLEGRGLSEAFF	TGTGCCAGCAGCTTAGAAGGCAGGGGGCTCTCTGAAGCTTTCTTT
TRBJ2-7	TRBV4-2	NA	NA	CASSQESLGTGVYEQYF	TGTGCCAGCAGCCAAGAAAGTCTTGGAACGGGGGTATACGAGCAGTACTTC
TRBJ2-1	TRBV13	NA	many	CASSSPTSSYNEQFF	TGTGCCAGCAGCTCCCCCACGAGCTCCTACAATGAGCAGTTCTTC
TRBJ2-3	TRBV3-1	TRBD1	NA	CASSQDRGLGTETQYF	TGTGCCAGCAGCCAAGATCGCGGTCTTGGGACAGAGACGCAGTATTTT
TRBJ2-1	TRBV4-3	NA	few	CASSLTKGNEQFF	TGCGCCAGCAGCCTCACCAAGGGCAATGAGCAGTTCTTC
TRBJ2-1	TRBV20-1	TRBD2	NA	CSALGLAGNEQFF	TGCAGTGCCCTAGGACTAGCGGGGAATGAGCAGTTCTTC
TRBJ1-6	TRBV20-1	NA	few	CSARVADSPLHF	TGCAGTGCTAGAGTGGCGGATTCACCCCTCCACTTT
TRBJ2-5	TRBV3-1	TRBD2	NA	CASSQEPPGGYNEQYF	TGTGCCAGCAGCCAAGAACCACCGGGAGGGTACAATGAGCAGTACTTC